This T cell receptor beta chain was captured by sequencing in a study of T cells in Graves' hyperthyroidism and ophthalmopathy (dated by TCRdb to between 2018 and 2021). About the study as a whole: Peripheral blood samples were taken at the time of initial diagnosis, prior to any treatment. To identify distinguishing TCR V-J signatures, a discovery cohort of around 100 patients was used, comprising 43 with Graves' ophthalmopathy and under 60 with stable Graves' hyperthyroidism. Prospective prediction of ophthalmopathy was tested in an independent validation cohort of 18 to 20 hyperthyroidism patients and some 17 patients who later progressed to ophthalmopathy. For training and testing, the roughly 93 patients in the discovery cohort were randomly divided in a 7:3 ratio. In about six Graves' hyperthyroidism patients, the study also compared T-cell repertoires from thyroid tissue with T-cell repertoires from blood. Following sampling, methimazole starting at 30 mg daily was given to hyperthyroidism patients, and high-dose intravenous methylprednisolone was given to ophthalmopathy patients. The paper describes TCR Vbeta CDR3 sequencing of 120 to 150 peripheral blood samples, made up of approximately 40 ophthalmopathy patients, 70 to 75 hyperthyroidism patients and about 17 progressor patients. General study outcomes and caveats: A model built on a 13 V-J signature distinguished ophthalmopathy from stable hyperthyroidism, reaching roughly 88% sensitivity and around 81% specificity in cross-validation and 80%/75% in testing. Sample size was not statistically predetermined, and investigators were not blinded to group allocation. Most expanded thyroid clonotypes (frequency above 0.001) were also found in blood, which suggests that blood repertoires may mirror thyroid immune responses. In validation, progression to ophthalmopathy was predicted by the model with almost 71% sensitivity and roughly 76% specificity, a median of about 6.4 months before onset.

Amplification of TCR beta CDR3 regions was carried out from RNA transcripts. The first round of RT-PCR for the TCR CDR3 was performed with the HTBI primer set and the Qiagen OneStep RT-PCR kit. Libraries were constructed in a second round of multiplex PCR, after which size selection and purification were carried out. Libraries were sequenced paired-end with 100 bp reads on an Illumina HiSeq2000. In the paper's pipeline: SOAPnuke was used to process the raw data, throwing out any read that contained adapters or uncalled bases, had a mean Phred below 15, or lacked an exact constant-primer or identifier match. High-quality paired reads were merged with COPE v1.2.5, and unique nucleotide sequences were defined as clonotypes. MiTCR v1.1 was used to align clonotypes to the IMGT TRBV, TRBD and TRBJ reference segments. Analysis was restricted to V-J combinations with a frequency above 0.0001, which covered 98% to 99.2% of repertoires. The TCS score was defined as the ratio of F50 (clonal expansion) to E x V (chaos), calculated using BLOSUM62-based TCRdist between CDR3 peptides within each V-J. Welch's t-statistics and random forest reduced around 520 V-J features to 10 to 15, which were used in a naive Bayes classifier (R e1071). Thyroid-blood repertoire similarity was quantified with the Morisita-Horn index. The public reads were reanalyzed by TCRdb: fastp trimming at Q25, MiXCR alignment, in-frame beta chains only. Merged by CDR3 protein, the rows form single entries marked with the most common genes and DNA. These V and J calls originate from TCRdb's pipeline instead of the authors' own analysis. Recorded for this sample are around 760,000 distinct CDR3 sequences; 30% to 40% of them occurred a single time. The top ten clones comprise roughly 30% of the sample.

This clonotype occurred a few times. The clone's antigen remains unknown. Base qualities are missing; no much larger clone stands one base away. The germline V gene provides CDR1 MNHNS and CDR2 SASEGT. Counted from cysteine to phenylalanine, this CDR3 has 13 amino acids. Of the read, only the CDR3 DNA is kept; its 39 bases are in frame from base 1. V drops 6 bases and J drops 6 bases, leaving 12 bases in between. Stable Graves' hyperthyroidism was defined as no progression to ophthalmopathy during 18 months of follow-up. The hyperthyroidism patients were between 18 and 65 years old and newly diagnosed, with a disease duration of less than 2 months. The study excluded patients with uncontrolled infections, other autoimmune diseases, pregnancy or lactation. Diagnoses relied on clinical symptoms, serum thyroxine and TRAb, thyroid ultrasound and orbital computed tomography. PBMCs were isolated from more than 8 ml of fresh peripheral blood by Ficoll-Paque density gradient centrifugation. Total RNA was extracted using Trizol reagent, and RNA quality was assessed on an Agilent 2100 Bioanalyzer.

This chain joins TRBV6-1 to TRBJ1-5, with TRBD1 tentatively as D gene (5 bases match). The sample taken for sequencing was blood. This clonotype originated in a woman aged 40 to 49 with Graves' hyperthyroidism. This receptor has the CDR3 CASRPMGVQPQHF. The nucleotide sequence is TGTGCCAGCAGGCCCATGGGGGTTCAGCCCCAGCATTTT.